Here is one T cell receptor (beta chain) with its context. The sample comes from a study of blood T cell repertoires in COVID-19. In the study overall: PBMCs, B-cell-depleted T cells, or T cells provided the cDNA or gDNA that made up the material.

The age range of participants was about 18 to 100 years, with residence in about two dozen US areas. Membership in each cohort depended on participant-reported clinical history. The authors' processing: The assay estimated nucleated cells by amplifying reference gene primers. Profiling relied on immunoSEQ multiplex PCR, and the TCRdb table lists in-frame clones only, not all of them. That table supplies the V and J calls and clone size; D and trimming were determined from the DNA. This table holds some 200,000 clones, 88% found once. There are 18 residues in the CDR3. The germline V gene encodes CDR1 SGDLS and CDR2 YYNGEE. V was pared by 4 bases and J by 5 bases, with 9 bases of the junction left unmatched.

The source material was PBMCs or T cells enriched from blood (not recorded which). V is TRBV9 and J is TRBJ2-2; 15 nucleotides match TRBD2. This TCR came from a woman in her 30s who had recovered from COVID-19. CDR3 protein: CASSLSGLAGGPTGELFF. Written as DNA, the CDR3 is TGTGCCAGCAGCCTTTCGGGACTAGCGGGGGGCCCGACCGGGGAGCTGTTTTTT. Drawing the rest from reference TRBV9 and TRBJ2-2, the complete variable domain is DSGVTQTPKHLITATGQRVTLRCSPRSGDLSVYWYQQSLDQGLQFLIQYYNGEERAKGNILERFSAQQFPDLHSELNLSSLELGDSALYFCASSLSGLAGGPTGELFFGEGSRLTVL.